The sequence of this TCR beta chain was determined in a study of identical twins. Turning to this clonotype: Its antigen remains unidentified.

General study points: With beta out-of-frame sequences, excess sharing by twins was weaker. Insertions were fewer in abundant cord blood beta clonotypes, whereas memory repertoires showed none of this pattern. Analyses of zero insertions could, in part, be confounded by invariant MAIT and iNKT cells. Out-of-frame sharing of TCR alpha in monozygotic twins was underestimated by models.

TCRdb analysed the 5' RACE reads with MiXCR anew, one entry per CDR3 protein. The table records roughly 690,000 distinct CDR3 sequences, over 5% of them present only once. CDR3 length: 16 residues. Germline CDR1 MNHEY, CDR2 SMNVEV (reference sequence). Losses at the gene ends were 5 bases for V and 1 base for J; bases not matched to a gene: 7. The specimen sequenced was naive T cells sorted from blood. The chain is built from TRBV27 and TRBJ1-1, with 10 bases identical to TRBD1. This receptor was identified in a young man in good health. CDR3 sequence (DNA): TGTGCCAGCAGTCTAGACAGGGGGCGAAGGAACACTGAAGCTTTCTTT. This encodes CASSLDRGRRNTEAFF.